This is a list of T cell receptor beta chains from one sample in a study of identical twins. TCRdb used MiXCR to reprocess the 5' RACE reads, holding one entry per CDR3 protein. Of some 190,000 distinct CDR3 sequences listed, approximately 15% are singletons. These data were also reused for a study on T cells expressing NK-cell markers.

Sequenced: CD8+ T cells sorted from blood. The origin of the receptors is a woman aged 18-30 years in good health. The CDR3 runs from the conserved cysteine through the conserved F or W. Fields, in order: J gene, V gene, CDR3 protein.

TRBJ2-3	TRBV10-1	CASSEQNTQYF
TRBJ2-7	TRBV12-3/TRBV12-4	CASSFEPYEQYF
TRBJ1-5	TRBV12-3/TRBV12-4	CASNEGDQPQHF
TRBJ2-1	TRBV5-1	CASLTSGGSLEQFF
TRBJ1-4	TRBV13	CASEGQGREKLFF
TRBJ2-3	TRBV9	CASSPITGTDTQYF
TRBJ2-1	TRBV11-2	CASSLDLAGGNEQFF
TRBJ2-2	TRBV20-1	CSARAGELEVGELFF
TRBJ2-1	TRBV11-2	CASSLYLAGYNEQFF
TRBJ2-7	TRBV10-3	CAIKNGDITYEQYF
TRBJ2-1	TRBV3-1	CASSQDALAGGYNEQFF
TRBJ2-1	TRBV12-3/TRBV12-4	CASSRPGGPYNEQFF
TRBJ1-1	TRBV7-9	CASSLAPSGLDTEAFF
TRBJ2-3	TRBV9	CASSVGTLPSASTDTQYF
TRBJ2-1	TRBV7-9	CASTGPGLAGQNEQFF
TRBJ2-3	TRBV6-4	CASSDSVAGGTDTQYF
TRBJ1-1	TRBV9	CASSPPRGARNTEAFF
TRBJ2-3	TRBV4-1	CASSQGAGQVDTQYF
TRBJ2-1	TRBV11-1	CASSFLRSPSGDSSYNEQFF
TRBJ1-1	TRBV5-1	CASSSEPNRGLNTEAFF
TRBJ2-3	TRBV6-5	CASSYNGQTDTQYF
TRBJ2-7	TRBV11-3	CASSLDSNPYEQYF
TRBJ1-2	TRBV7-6	CASSLIGGSCTF
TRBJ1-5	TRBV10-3	CAISESDQGGQPQHF
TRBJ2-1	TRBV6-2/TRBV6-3	CASTKQGFLYRESYNEQFF
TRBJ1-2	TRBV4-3	CASSQDSIVTGQGGYTF
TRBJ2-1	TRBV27	CASSLSLGAGGIEQFF
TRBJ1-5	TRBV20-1	CSATGQGHSNQPQHF
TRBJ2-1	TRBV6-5	CASSLGQPPYNEQFF
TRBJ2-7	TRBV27	CASSFGQGVNEQYF
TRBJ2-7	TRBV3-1	CASSQVSETSENGDEQYF
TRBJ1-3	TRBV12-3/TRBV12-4	CASSPNGNTIYF
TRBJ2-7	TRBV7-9	CASSREGVPYEQYF
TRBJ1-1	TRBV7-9	CASSTPGRNTEAFF
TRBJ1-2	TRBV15	CATSRDRGYDNYGYTF
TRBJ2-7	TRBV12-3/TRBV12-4	CASSFPGRLEQYF
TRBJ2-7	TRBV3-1	CASSQAREHEQYF
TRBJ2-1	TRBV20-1	CSVNTGTSYEQFF
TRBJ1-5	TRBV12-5	CASGSYLAGGGNQPQHF
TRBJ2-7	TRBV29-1	CSVVSDSREQYF
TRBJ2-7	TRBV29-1	CSVVEYEQYF
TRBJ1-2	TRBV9	CASSVAGSNYGYTF
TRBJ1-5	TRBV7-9	CASSLGGGRQPQHF